These T cell receptor beta chains were read from a single sample in a study of long-term antiretroviral therapy in people with HIV. The data were produced by immunoSEQ multiplex PCR, yet TCRdb's version contains in-frame clones alone and is incomplete. The table records over 20,000 clones, around 84% of them present only once. The input for sequencing was unsorted PBMCs, taken 0.1 years before starting antiretroviral therapy. The source is a man aged 18 to 29 with HIV. CDR3s include the opening cysteine and the closing phenylalanine or tryptophan. Each record gives: V gene, D gene, clone size, J gene, CDR3 DNA, CDR3 protein. A D gene is named only where the DNA matches it firmly. Not every row has a clone size; where given, it reads once, few, many or a size class.

V: TRBV6-6; D: -; size: -; J: TRBJ2-1; DNA: TGTGCCAGCAGCGGGCTTGCTTACAATGAGCAGTTCTTC; CDR3: CASSGLAYNEQFF
V: TRBV7-2; D: -; size: -; J: TRBJ2-7; DNA: TGTGCCGTTTTTGTCCCCTTCCACGAGCAGTACTTC; CDR3: CAVFVPFHEQYF
V: TRBV7-8; D: TRBD1; size: once; J: TRBJ2-7; DNA: TGTGCCAGCAGCTTAAGAAGACAGGGACCCTACGAGCAGTACTTC; CDR3: CASSLRRQGPYEQYF
V: TRBV6-1; D: TRBD1; size: -; J: TRBJ2-7; DNA: TGTGCCAGCAGTATGACCGGGACAGATACCTACGAGCAGTACTTC; CDR3: CASSMTGTDTYEQYF
V: TRBV7-9; D: -; size: -; J: TRBJ2-5; DNA: TGTGCCAGCAGCTTCAGGGTTCAAGAGACCCAGTACTTC; CDR3: CASSFRVQETQYF
V: TRBV5-4; D: TRBD2; size: -; J: TRBJ2-1; DNA: TGTGCCAGCCTAGCGGGAGGGCCCAAAAATGAGCAGTTCTTC; CDR3: CASLAGGPKNEQFF
V: TRBV6-5; D: -; size: -; J: TRBJ1-1; DNA: TGTGCCAGTAACCTCCAGGGAGGCACTGAAGCTTTCTTT; CDR3: CASNLQGGTEAFF
V: TRBV5-5; D: TRBD1; size: -; J: TRBJ1-2; DNA: TGTGCCAGCAGCACGACAGGGTATGGCTACACCTTC; CDR3: CASSTTGYGYTF
V: TRBV10-3; D: -; size: -; J: TRBJ1-5; DNA: TGTGCCATCAGTGTCGTCGAGGGCAGTCGCGAGCCCCAGCATTTT; CDR3: CAISVVEGSREPQHF
V: TRBV7-9; D: -; size: -; J: TRBJ2-5; DNA: TGTGCCAGCAGCAACTACTTCGGCGGGCCAAAAGAGACCCAGTACTTC; CDR3: CASSNYFGGPKETQYF
V: TRBV5-6; D: -; size: -; J: TRBJ2-7; DNA: TGTGCCAGCAGCTTGGGGGTAGGGTCCTACGAGCAGTACTTC; CDR3: CASSLGVGSYEQYF
V: TRBV5-5; D: TRBD1; size: -; J: TRBJ2-1; DNA: TGTGCCAGCAGCTACCCGACAGGGAAAACGTTTTTGAGCTCCTACAATGAGCAGTTCTTC; CDR3: CASSYPTGKTFLSSYNEQFF
V: TRBV11-1; D: TRBD1; size: -; J: TRBJ1-1; DNA: TGTGCCAGCAGCCAATGGGGAGGGGGCGCATTTGAAGCTTTCTTT; CDR3: CASSQWGGGAFEAFF
V: TRBV27; D: TRBD2; size: -; J: TRBJ2-1; DNA: TGTGCCAGCAGAATTACACTAGCGGGCTACAATGAGCAGTTCTTC; CDR3: CASRITLAGYNEQFF
V: TRBV6-5; D: TRBD1; size: -; J: TRBJ2-7; DNA: TGTGCCAGCAGTCGAGGGGGCGCCTCCTACGAGCAGTACTTC; CDR3: CASSRGGASYEQYF
V: TRBV7-3; D: TRBD1; size: once; J: TRBJ1-1; DNA: TGTGCCAGCAGCTTAGGAGGGGGCGCCGACACTGAAGCTTTCTTT; CDR3: CASSLGGGADTEAFF
V: TRBV6-1; D: TRBD1; size: once; J: TRBJ2-1; DNA: TGTGCCATCAGTGAGGCCGGAACAGGGGGCAGTTTCTACAATGAGCAGTTCTTC; CDR3: CAISEAGTGGSFYNEQFF